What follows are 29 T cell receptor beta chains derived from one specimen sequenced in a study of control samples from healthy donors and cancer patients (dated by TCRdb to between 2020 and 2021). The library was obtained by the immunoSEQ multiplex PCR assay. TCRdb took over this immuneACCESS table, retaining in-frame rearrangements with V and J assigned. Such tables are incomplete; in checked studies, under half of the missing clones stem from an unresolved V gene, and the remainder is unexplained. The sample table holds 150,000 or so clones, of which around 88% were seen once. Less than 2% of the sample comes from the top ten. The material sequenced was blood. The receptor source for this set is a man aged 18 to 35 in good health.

The DNA of the CDR3 is TGTGCCAGCAGCGCGGACAGATCGGGGGGCTACACCTTC. Translating gives CASSADRSGGYTF. The chain has TRBV12-3 or TRBV12-4 and TRBJ1-2; maybe TRBD1 (6 bases). The CDR3 covers 13 residues. Trimming shortened V by 6 bases and J by 8 bases, and 16 bases separated the two germline ends.

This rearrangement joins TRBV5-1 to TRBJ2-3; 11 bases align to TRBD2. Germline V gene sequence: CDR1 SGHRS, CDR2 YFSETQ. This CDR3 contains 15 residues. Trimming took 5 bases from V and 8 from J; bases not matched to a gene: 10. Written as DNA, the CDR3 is TGCGCCAGCAGTCCCTCTAGCGGGGGGAAGGGTACGCAGTATTTT. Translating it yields CASSPSSGGKGTQYF.

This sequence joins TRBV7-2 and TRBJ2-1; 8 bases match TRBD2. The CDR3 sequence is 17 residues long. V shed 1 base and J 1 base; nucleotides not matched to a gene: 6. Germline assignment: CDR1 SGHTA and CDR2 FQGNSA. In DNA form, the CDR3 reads TGTGCCAGCAGCTTAGTAGCACTAGCGGATTCCTACAATGAGCAGTTCTTC. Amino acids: CASSLVALADSYNEQFF.

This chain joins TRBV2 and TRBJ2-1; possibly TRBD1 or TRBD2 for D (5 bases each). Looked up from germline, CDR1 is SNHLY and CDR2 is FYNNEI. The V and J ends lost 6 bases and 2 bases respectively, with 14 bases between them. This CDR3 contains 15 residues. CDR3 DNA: TGTGCCAGCAGATCCTCGGGGCTGACCTACAATGAGCAGTTCTTC. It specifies CASRSSGLTYNEQFF.

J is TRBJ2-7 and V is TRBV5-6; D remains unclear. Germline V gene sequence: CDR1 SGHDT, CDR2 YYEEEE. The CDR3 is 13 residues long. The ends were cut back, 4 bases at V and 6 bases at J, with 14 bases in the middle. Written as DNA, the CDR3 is TGTGCCAGCAGCCCTGGGGTACAGACCGAGCAGTACTTC. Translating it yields CASSPGVQTEQYF.

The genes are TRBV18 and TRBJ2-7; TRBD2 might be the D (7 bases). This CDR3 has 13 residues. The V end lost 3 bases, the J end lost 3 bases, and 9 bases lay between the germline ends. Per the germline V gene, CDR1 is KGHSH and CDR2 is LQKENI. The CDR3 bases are TGTGCCAGCTCACCGGGAGGGGGCTACGAGCAGTACTTC. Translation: CASSPGGGYEQYF.

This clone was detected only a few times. CDR3 residues: CASSSTGVNQPQHF. As DNA, the CDR3 is TGTGCCAGCAGTTCCACAGGGGTTAATCAGCCCCAGCATTTT. The chain is built from TRBV28 and TRBJ1-5; the match to TRBD1 covers 7 bases. After removal of 4 bases from V and 4 bases from J, the junction contained 4 bases not matched to a gene. The CDR3 sequence is 14 residues long. Germline V lookup: CDR1 MDHEN, CDR2 SYDVKM.

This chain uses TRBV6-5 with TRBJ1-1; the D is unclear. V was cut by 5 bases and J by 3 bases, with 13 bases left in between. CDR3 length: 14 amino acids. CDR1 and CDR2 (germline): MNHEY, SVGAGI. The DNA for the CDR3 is TGTGCCAGCAGTAGAGGACGTTCTGACACTGAAGCTTTCTTT. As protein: CASSRGRSDTEAFF.

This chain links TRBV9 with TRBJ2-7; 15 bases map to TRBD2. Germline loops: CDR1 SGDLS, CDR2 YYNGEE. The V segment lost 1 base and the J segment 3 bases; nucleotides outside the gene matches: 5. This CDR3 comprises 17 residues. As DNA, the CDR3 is TGTGCCAGCAGCGTACTAGGACTAGCGGGGGGGCTCTACGAGCAGTACTTC. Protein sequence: CASSVLGLAGGLYEQYF.

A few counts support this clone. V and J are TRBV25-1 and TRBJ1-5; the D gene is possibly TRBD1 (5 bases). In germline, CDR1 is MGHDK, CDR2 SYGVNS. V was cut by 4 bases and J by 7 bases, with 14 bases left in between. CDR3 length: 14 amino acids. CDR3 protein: CASSGGREYQPQHF. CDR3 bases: TGTGCCAGCAGTGGAGGCAGGGAATACCAGCCCCAGCATTTT.

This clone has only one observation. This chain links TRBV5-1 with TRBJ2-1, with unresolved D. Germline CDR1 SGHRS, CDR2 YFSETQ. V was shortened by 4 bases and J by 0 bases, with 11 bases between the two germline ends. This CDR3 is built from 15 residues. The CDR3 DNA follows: TGCGCCAGCAGCGTTGACACATCCTCCTACAATGAGCAGTTCTTC. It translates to CASSVDTSSYNEQFF.

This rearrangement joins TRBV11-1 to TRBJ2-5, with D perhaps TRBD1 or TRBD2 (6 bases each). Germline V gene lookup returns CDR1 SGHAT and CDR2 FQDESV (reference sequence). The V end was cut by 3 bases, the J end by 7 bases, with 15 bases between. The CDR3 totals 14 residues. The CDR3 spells CASSLEGRRGTQYF. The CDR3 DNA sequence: TGTGCCAGCAGCTTGGAGGGGCGCAGGGGGACCCAGTACTTC.

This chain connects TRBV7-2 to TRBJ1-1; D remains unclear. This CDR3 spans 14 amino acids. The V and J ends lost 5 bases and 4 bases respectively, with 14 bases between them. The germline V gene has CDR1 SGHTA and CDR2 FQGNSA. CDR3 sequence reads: CASSPLGRATEAFF. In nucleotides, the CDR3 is TGTGCCAGCAGCCCCCTAGGGCGGGCCACTGAAGCTTTCTTT.

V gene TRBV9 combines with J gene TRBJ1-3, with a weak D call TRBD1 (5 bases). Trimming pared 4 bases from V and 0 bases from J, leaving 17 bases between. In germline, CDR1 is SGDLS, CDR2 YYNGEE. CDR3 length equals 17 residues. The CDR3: CASSLNSGTDSGNTIYF. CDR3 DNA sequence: TGTGCCAGCAGCCTTAATTCTGGGACGGACTCTGGAAACACCATATATTTT.

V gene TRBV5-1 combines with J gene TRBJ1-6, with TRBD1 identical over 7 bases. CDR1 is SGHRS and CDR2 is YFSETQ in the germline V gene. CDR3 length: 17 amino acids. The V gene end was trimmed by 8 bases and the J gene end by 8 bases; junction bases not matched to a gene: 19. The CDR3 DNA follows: TGCGCCAGTAGGAGAAAGATGGGGACAGAGAGTTATTCACCCCTCCACTTT. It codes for CASRRKMGTESYSPLHF.

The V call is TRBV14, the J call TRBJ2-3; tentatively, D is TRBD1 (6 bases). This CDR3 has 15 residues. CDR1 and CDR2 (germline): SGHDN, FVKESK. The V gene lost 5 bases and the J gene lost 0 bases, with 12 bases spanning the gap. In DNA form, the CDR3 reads TGTGCCAGCAGCAGACAGGTCACTAGCACAGATACGCAGTATTTT. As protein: CASSRQVTSTDTQYF.

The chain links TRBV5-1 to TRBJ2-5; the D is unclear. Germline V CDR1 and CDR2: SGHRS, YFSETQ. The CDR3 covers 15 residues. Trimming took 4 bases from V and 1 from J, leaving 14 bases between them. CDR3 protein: CASSPRGVAQETQYF. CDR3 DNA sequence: TGCGCCAGCAGCCCCCGTGGGGTCGCCCAAGAGACCCAGTACTTC.

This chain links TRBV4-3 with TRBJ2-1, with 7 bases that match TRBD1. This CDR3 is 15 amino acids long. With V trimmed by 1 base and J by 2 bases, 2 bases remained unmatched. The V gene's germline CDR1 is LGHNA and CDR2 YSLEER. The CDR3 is CASSQGDRAYNEQFF. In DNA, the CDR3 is TGCGCCAGCAGCCAAGGAGACAGGGCCTACAATGAGCAGTTCTTC.

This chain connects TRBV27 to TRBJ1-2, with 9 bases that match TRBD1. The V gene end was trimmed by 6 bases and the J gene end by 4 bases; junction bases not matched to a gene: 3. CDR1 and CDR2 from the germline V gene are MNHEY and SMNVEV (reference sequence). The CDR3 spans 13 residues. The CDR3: CASSETGGYGYTF. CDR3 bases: TGTGCCAGCAGCGAGACAGGGGGCTATGGCTACACCTTC.

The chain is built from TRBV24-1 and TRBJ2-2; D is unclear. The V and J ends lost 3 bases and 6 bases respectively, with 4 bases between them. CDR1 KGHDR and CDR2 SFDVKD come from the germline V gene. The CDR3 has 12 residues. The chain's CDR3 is CATSDPAGELFF. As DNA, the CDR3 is TGTGCCACCAGTGATCCAGCCGGGGAGCTGTTTTTT.

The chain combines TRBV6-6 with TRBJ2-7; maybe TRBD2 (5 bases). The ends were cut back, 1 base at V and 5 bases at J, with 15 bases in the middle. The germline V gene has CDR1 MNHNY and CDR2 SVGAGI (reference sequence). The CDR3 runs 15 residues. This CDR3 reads CASSYYGERDHEQYF. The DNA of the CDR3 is TGTGCCAGCAGTTACTACGGGGAAAGGGATCACGAGCAGTACTTC.

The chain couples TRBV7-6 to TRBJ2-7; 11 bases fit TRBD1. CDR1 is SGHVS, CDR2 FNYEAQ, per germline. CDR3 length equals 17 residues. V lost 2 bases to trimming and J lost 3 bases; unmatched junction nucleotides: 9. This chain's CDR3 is CASSLNPSDRGLYEQYF. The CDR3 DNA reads TGTGCCAGCAGCTTAAACCCCTCGGACAGGGGGCTCTACGAGCAGTACTTC. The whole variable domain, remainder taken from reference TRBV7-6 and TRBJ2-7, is GAGVSQSPRYKVTKRGQDVALRCDPISGHVSLYWYRQALGQGPEFLTYFNYEAQQDKSGLPNDRFSAERPEGSISTLTIQRTEQRDSAMYRCASSLNPSDRGLYEQYFGPGTRLTVT.

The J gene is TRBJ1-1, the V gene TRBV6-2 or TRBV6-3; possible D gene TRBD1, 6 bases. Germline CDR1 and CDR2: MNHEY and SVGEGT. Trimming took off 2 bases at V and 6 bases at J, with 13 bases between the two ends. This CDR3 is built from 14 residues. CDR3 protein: CASSYVSGHPEAFF. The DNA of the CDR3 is TGTGCCAGCAGTTACGTTTCGGGACACCCTGAAGCTTTCTTT.

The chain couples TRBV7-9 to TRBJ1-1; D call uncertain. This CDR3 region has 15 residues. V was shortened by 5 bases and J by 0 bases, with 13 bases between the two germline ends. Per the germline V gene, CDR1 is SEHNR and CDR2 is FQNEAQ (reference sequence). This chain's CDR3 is CASSPAGEVNTEAFF. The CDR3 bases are TGTGCCAGCAGCCCCGCAGGCGAGGTGAACACTGAAGCTTTCTTT.

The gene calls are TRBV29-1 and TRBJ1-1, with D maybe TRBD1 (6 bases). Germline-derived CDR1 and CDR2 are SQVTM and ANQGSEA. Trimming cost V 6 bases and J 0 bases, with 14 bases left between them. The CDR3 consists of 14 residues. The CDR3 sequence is CSVGGGLMNTEAFF. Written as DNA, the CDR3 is TGCAGCGTAGGGGGTGGGCTAATGAACACTGAAGCTTTCTTT.

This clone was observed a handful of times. CDR3: CASSESLTGSSYEQYF. CDR3 in DNA: TGTGCCAGCAGTGAATCACTGACAGGGTCCTCCTACGAGCAGTACTTC. The chain employs TRBV25-1 and TRBJ2-7; 7 bases line up with TRBD1. Germline V gene sequence: CDR1 MGHDK, CDR2 SYGVNS. The CDR3 has 16 amino acids. The junction had 6 bases not matched to a gene; V was cut back by 1 base and J by 0 bases.

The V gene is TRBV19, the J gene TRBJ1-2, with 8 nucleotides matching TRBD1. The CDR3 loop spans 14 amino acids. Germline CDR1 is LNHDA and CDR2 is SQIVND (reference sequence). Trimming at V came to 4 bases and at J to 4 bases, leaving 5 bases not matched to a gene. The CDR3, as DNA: TGTGCCAGTAGTACAACAGGGGGTAGCTATGGCTACACCTTC. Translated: CASSTTGGSYGYTF.

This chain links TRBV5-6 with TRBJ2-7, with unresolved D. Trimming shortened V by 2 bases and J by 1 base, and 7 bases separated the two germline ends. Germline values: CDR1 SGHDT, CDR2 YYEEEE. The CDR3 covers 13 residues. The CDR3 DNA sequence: TGTGCCAGCAGCTTTTTCGGTTCCTACGAGCAGTACTTC. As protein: CASSFFGSYEQYF.

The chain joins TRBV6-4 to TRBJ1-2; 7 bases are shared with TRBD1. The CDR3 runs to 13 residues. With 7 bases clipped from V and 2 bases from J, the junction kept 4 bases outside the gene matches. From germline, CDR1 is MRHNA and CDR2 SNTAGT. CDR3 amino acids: CASKGAVNYGYTF. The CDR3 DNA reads TGTGCCAGCAAGGGGGCGGTAAACTATGGCTACACCTTC.